The TCR beta chain described here comes from a study of shared clonotypes between healthy human individuals. Authors' methods: From ImmunoSEQ came sequences covering only the junction and carrying no quality scores, so filtering differed. Produced via immunoSEQ multiplex PCR; TCRdb's table is partial and in-frame only. V and J calls and clone size are copied from that table; D and trimming were computed from the DNA. The sample yields approximately 940,000 clones, roughly 72% seen once. CDR1 and CDR2 from the germline V gene are MNHEY and SMNVEV (reference sequence). CDR3 length equals 14 residues. Between the trimmed V and J ends, which lost 0 bases and 7 bases, there was a span of 12 bases.

The specimen sequenced was memory CD4+ T cells sorted from blood. Regarding subset: CD45RA-negative fraction. This TCR came from a man aged 18 to 29 in good health. The chain couples TRBV27 to TRBJ1-2; D perhaps matches TRBD1 (6 bases). The CDR3 loop is CASSLSRGERGYTF. CDR3 bases: TGTGCCAGCAGTTTATCCAGGGGCGAACGTGGCTACACCTTC.